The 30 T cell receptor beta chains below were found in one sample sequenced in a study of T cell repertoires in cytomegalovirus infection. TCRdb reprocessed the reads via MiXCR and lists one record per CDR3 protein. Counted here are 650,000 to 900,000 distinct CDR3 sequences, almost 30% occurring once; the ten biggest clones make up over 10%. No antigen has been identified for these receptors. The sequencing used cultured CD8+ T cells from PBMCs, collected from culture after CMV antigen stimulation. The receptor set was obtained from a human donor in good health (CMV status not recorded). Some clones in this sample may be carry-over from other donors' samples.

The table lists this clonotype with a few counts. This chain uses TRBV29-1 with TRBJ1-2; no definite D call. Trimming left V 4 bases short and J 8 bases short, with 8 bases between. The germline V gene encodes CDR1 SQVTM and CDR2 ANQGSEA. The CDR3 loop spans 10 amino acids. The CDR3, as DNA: TGCAGCGTTGTATTAGAAGGCTACACCTTC. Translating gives CSVVLEGYTF.

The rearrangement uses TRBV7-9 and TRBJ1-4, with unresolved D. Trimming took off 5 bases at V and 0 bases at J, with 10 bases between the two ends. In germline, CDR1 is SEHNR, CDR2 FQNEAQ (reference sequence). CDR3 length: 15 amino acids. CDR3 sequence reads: CASSQVGATNEKLFF. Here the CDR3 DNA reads TGTGCCAGCAGCCAAGTCGGTGCAACTAATGAAAAACTGTTTTTT.

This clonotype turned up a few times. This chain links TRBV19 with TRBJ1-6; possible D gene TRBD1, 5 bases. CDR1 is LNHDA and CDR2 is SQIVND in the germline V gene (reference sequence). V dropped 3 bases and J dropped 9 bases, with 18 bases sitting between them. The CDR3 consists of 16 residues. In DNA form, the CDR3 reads TGTGCCAGTAGTATCCACCCAGGGTCCGGCGCTTCACCCCTCCACTTT. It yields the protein CASSIHPGSGASPLHF.

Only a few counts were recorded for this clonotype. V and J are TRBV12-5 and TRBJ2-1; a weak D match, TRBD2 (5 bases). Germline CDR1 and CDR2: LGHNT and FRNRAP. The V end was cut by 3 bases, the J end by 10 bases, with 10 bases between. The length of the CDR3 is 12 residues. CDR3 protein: CASGLLVQEQFF. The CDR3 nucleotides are TGTGCTAGTGGTTTACTAGTGCAGGAGCAGTTCTTC. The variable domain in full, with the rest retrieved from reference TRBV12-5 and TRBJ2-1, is DARVTQTPRHKVTEMGQEVTMRCQPILGHNTVFWYRQTMMQGLELLAYFRNRAPLDDSGMPKDRFSAEMPDATLATLKIQPSEPRDSAVYFCASGLLVQEQFFGPGTRLTVL.

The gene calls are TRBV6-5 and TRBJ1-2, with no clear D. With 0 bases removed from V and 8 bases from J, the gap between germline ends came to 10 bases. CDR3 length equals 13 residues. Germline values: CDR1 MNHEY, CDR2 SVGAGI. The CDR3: CASSYSLGRGYTF. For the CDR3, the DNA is TGTGCCAGCAGTTACTCGTTGGGCCGGGGCTACACCTTC.

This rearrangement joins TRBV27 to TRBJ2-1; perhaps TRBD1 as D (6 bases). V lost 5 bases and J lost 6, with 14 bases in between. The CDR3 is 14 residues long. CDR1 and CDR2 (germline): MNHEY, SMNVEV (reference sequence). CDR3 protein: CASSVLRGSNEQFF. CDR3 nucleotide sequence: TGTGCCAGCAGTGTCCTCAGGGGCTCCAATGAGCAGTTCTTC.

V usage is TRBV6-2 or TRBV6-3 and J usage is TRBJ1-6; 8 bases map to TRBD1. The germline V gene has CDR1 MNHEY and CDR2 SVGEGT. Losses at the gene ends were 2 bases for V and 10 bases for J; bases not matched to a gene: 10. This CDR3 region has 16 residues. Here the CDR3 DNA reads TGTGCCAGCAGTTACGGGGGACAGGAGTTCGGGTCACCCCTCCACTTT. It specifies CASSYGGQEFGSPLHF.

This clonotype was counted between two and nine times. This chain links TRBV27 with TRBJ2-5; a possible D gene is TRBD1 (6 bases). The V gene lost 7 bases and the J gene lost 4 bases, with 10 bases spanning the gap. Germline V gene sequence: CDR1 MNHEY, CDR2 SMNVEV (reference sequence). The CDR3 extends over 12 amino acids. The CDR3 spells CASKRGGETQYF. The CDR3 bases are TGTGCCAGCAAGAGAGGGGGAGAGACCCAGTACTTC.

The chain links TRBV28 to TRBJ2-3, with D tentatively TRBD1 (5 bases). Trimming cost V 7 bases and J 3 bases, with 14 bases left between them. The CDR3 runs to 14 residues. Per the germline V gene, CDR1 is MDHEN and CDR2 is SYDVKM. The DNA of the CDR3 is TGTGCCAGCAACCTCGATTCAGGGACAGATACGCAGTATTTT. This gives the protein CASNLDSGTDTQYF.

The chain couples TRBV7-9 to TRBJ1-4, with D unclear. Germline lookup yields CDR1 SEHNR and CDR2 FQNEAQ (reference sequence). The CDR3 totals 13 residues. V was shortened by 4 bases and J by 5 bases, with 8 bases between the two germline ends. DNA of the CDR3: TGTGCCAGCAGCTCAGGAGGGAATGAAAAACTGTTTTTT. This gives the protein CASSSGGNEKLFF.

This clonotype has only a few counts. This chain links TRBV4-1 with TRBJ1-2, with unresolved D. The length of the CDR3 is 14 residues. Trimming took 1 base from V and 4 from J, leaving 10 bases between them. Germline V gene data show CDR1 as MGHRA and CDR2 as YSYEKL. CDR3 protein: CASSQVGSVYGYTF. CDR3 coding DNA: TGCGCCAGCAGCCAAGTGGGCTCCGTCTATGGCTACACCTTC.

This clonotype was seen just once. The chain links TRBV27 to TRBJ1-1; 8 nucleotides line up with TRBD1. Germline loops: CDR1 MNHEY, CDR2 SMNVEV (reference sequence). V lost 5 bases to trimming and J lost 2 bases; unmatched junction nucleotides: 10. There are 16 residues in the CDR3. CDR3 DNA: TGTGCCAGCAGTCCCCTCTCCGGGACAGGCAACACTGAAGCTTTCTTT. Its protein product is CASSPLSGTGNTEAFF.

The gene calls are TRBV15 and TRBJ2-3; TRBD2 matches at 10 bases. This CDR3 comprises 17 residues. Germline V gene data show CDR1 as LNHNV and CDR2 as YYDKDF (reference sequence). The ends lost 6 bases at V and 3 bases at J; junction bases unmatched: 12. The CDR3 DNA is TGTGCCACCAGAACCGGGACTAGCGCCCTCGGGACAGATACGCAGTATTTT. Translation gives CATRTGTSALGTDTQYF.

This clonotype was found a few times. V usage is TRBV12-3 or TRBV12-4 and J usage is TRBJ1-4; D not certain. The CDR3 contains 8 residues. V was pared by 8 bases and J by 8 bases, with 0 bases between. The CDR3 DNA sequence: TGTGCCAGCGAAAAACTGTTTTTT. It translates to CASEKLFF.

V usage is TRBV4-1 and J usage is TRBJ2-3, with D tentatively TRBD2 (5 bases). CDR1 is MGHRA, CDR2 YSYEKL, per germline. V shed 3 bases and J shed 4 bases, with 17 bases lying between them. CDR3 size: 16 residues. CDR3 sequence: CASSQRTAPRADTQYF. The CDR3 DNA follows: TGCGCCAGCAGCCAGCGGACTGCCCCCCGGGCAGATACGCAGTATTTT.

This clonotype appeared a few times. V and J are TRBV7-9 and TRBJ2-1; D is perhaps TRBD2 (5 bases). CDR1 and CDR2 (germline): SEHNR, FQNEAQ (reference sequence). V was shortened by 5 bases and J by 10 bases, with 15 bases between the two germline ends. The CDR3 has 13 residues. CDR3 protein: CASSPPRVGEQFF. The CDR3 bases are TGTGCCAGCAGCCCCCCGAGGGTAGGCGAGCAGTTCTTC.

The chain's CDR3 is CASSPGLRAQYF. As DNA, the CDR3 is TGTGCCAGCAGCCCAGGGCTTCGGGCGCAGTATTTT. The rearrangement joins TRBV3-1 to TRBJ2-3; perhaps TRBD1 as D (5 bases). The CDR3 length is 12 residues. V lost 4 bases and J 10 bases, leaving 12 bases between the germline ends. The germline CDR1 and CDR2 sequences are LGHDT and YNNKEL (reference sequence).

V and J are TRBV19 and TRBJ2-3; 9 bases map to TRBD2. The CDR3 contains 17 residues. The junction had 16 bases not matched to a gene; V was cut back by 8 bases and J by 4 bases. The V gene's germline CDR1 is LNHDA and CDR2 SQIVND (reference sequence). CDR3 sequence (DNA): TGTGCCAGTGGACCCGGGACTAGCTTTAGGTCGTCAGATACGCAGTATTTT. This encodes CASGPGTSFRSSDTQYF.

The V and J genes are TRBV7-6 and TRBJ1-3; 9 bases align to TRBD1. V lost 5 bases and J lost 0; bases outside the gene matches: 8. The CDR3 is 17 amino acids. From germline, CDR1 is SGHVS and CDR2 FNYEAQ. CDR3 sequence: CASSTRRQGDSGNTIYF. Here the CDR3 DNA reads TGTGCCAGCAGCACCCGCCGACAGGGGGACTCTGGAAACACCATATATTTT.

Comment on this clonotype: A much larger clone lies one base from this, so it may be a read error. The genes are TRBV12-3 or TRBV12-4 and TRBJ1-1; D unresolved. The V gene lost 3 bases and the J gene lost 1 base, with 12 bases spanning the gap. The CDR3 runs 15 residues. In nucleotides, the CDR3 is TGTGCCAGCAGTTTTTTCGGCAGGACGAACACTGAAGCTTTCTTT. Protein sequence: CASSFFGRTNTEAFF.

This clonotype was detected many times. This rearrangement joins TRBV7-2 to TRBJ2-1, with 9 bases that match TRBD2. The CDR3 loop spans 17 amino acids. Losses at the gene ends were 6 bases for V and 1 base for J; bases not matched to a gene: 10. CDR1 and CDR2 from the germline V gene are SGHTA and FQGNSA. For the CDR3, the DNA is TGTGCCAGCAGTTTTATGGGACTAGCCCAATCCTACAATGAGCAGTTCTTC. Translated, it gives CASSFMGLAQSYNEQFF. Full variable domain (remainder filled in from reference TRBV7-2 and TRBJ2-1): GAGVSQSPSNKVTEKGKDVELRCDPISGHTALYWYRQSLGQGLEFLIYFQGNSAPDKSGLPSDRFSAERTGGSVSTLTIQRTQQEDSAVYLCASSFMGLAQSYNEQFFGPGTRLTVL.

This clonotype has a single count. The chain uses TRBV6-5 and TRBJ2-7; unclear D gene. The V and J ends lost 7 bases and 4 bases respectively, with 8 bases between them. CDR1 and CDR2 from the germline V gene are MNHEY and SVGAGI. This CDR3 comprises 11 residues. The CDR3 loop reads CASTLGYEQYF. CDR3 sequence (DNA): TGTGCCAGCACCTTGGGATACGAGCAGTACTTC.

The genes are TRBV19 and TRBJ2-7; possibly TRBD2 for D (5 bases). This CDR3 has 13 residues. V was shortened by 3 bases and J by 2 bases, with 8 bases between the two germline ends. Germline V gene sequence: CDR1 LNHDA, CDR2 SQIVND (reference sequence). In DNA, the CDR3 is TGTGCCAGTAGTATGGGAGTAGCCTACGAGCAGTACTTC. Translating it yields CASSMGVAYEQYF. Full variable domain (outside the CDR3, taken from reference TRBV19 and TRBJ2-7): DGGITQSPKYLFRKEGQNVTLSCEQNLNHDAMYWYRQDPGQGLRLIYYSQIVNDFQKGDIAEGYSVSREKKESFPLTVTSAQKNPTAFYLCASSMGVAYEQYFGPGTRLTVT.

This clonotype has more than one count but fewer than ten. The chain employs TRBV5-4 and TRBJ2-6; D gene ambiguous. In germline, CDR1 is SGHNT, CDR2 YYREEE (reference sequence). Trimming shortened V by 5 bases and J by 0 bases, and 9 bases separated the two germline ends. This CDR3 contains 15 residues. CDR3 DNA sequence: TGTGCCAGCAGTGATCCAGCCTCTGGGGCCAACGTCCTGACTTTC. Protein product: CASSDPASGANVLTF.

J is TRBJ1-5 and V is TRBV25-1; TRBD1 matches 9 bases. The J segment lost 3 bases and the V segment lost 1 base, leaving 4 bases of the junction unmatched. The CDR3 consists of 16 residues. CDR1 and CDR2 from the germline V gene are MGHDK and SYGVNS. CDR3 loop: CASSESGTGNNQPQHF. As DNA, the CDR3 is TGTGCCAGCAGTGAATCCGGGACAGGGAACAATCAGCCCCAGCATTTT.

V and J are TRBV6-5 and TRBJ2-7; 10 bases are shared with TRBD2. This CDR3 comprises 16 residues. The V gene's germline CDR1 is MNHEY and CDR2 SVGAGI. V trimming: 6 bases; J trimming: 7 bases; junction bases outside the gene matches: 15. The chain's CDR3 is CASSSNSGGTHLEQYF. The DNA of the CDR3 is TGTGCCAGCAGCTCGAATAGCGGGGGGACTCACCTGGAGCAGTACTTC.

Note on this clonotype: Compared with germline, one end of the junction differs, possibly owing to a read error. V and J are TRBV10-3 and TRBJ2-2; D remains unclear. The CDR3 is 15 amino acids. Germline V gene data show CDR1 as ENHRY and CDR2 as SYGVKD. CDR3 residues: CAINESIGSTGELFF. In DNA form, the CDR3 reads TGTGCCATCAATGAGTCTATCGGAAGCACCGGGGAGCTGTTTTTT.

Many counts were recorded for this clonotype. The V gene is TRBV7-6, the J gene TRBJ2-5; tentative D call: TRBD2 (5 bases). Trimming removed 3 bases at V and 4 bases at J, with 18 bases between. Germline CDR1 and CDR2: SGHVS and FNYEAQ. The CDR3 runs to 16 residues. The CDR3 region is CASSFRPLREGETQYF. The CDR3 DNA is TGTGCCAGCAGCTTTAGACCCCTACGCGAGGGAGAGACCCAGTACTTC.

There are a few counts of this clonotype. DNA for the CDR3: TGTGCCAGCAGTTACTCCGGACAGTGGATTGAAGCTTTCTTT. Translation gives CASSYSGQWIEAFF. The chain has TRBV6-5 and TRBJ1-1; tentatively, D is TRBD1 (6 bases). V dropped 0 bases and J dropped 7 bases, with 12 bases sitting between them. Per the germline V gene, CDR1 is MNHEY and CDR2 is SVGAGI. The CDR3 runs 14 residues.

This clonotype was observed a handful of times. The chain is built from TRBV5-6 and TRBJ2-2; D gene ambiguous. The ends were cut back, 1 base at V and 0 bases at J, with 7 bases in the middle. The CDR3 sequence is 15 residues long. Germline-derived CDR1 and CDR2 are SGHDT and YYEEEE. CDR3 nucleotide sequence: TGTGCCAGCAGCTTGAACGACCCGAACACCGGGGAGCTGTTTTTT. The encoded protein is CASSLNDPNTGELFF.